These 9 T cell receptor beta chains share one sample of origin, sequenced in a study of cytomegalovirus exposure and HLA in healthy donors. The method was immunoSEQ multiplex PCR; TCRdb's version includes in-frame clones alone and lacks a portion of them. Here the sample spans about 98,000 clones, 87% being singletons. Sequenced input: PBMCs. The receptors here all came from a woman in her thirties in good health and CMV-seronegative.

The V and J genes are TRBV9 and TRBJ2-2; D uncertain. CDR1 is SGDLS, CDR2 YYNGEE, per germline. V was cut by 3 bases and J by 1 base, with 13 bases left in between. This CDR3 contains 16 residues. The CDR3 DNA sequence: TGTGCCAGCAGCGCTCGTCTAACGAAGAACACCGGGGAGCTGTTTTTT. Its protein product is CASSARLTKNTGELFF.

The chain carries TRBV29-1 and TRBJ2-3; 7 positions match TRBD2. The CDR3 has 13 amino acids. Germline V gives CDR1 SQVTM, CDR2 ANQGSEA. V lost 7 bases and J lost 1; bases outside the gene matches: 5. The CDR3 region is CSAIRGGTDTQYF. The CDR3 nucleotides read TGCAGCGCCATCCGGGGGGGCACAGATACGCAGTATTTT.

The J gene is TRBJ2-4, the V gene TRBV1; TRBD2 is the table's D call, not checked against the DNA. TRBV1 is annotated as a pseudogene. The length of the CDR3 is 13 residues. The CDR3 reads CTVCRSAKNIQYF. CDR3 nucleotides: TGCACAGTTTGCCGAAGCGCCAAAAACATTCAGTACTTC.

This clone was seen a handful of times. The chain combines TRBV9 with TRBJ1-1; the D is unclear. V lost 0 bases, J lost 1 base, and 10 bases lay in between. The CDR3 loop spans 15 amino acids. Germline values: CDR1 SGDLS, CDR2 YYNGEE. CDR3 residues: CASSVVPGENTEAFF. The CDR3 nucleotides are TGTGCCAGCAGCGTAGTCCCAGGCGAGAACACTGAAGCTTTCTTT.

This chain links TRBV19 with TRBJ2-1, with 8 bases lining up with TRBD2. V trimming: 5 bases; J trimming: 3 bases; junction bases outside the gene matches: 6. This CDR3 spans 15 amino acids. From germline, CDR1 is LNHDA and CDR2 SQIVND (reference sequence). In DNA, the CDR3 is TGTGCCAGTAGTCCCTCGGGAGGGGACTACAATGAGCAGTTCTTC. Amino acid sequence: CASSPSGGDYNEQFF.

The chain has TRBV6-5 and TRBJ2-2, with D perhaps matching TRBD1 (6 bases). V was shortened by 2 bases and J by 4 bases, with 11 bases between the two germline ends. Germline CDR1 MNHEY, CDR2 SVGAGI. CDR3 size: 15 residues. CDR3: CASSYTGPGTGELFF. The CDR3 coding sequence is TGTGCCAGCAGTTACACAGGGCCTGGCACCGGGGAGCTGTTTTTT.

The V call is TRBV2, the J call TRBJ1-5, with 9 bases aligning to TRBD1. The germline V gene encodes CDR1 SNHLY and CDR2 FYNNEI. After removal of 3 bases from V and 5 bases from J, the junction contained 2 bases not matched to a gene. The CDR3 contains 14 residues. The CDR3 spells CASSEGQGYQPQHF. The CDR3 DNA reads TGTGCCAGCAGTGAGGGACAGGGCTATCAGCCCCAGCATTTT.

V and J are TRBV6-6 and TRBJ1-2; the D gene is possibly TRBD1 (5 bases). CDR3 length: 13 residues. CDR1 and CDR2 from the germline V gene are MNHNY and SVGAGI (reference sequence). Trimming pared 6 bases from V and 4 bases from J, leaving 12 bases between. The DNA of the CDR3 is TGTGCCAGCAGCCCGGGGGAGTTCTATGGCTACACCTTC. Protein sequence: CASSPGEFYGYTF.

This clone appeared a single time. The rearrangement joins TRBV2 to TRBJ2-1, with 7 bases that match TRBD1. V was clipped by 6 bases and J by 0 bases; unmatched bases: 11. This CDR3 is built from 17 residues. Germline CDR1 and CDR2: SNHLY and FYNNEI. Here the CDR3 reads CASSSDRVSLSYNEQFF. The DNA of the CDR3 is TGTGCCAGCAGCTCTGACAGGGTGTCCCTCTCCTACAATGAGCAGTTCTTC.